Shown below are 27 T cell receptor beta chains from a single sample sequenced in a study of identical twins. Each CDR3 protein gets one entry after TCRdb re-called the 5' RACE reads with MiXCR. The sample consists of about 190,000 distinct CDR3 sequences, more than 15% of them appearing once. This sample also belongs to another study, concerning T cells expressing NK-cell markers.

The sample consisted of CD8+ T cells sorted from blood. These receptors originate from a woman between 18 and 29 years old in good health.

The chain recombines TRBV4-3 with TRBJ2-1, with 8 bases aligning to TRBD2. Germline V gene sequence: CDR1 LGHNA, CDR2 YSLEER. This CDR3 spans 18 amino acids. V trimming: 0 bases; J trimming: 0 bases; junction bases outside the gene matches: 7. The CDR3 DNA follows: TGCGCCAGCAGCCAAGATCCTCTAAGCGGGAGCTCCTACAATGAGCAGTTCTTC. It specifies CASSQDPLSGSSYNEQFF.

The gene calls are TRBV20-1 and TRBJ2-1, with a weak D call TRBD2 (6 bases). Germline V gene sequence: CDR1 DFQATT, CDR2 SNEGSKA (reference sequence). V lost 6 bases and J lost 0, with 12 bases in between. This CDR3 is built from 14 residues. For the CDR3, the DNA is TGCAGTGCCGGGGGTCCGCCCTCCTACAATGAGCAGTTCTTC. Its translation: CSAGGPPSYNEQFF.

The sample holds a few counts of this clonotype. The rearrangement links TRBV29-1 to TRBJ2-2; D is ambiguous. The CDR3 is made up of 11 amino acids. Germline CDR1 is SQVTM and CDR2 is ANQGSEA. Trimming pared 8 bases from V and 3 bases from J, leaving 7 bases between. The CDR3 nucleotides are TGCAGCTCCCTCGACACCGGGGAGCTGTTTTTT. Protein sequence: CSSLDTGELFF.

This clonotype was seen only a few times. This chain links TRBV7-6 with TRBJ2-3; 8 bases map to TRBD2. CDR3 length equals 15 residues. The junction had 3 bases not matched to a gene; V was cut back by 2 bases and J by 2 bases. Germline V gives CDR1 SGHVS, CDR2 FNYEAQ. CDR3: CASSLYGRATDTQYF. CDR3 sequence (DNA): TGTGCCAGCAGCTTATACGGGAGGGCCACAGATACGCAGTATTTT.

This clonotype was seen more than once but under ten times. V usage is TRBV6-5 and J usage is TRBJ1-1; TRBD1 agrees at 7 bases. Germline V gene data show CDR1 as MNHEY and CDR2 as SVGAGI. With V trimmed by 2 bases and J by 4 bases, 16 bases remained unmatched. The CDR3 sequence is 18 residues long. The CDR3 sequence: CASSYRIQGPDQSTEAFF. CDR3 DNA: TGTGCCAGCAGTTACAGAATACAGGGGCCAGACCAGAGCACTGAAGCTTTCTTT.

This clonotype has just a few counts. The CDR3 DNA follows: TGTGCCAGCAGTTATACGGTTTCCCACGAGCAGTACTTC. It is translated as CASSYTVSHEQYF. The V call is TRBV6-5, the J call TRBJ2-7, with D uncertain. This CDR3 contains 13 residues. Germline V gene lookup returns CDR1 MNHEY and CDR2 SVGAGI. V lost 3 bases and J lost 5, with 11 bases in between.

This clonotype turned up a few times. The chain has TRBV7-8 and TRBJ2-5; TRBD2 matches 9 bases. This CDR3 has 18 residues. Germline V gives CDR1 SGHVS, CDR2 FQNEAQ. Trimming removed 6 bases from V and 4 bases from J; junction bases left unmatched: 18. As DNA, the CDR3 is TGTGCCAGCAGGGCTAGCGGGGAGGTCCGGCCTGTTGGAGAGACCCAGTACTTC. As protein: CASRASGEVRPVGETQYF.

Ten or more counts support this clonotype. The chain recombines TRBV20-1 with TRBJ2-3, with D maybe TRBD2 (7 bases). CDR3 length: 16 amino acids. CDR1 DFQATT and CDR2 SNEGSKA come from the germline V gene (reference sequence). Trimming removed 5 bases from V and 4 bases from J, with 22 bases in between. In nucleotides, the CDR3 is TGCAGTGCTGCCCCGATTGGGGGGGCCGTTTCAGATACGCAGTATTTT. This sequence encodes CSAAPIGGAVSDTQYF.

The chain recombines TRBV29-1 with TRBJ1-3; D not certain. The germline V gene has CDR1 SQVTM and CDR2 ANQGSEA. The V end lost 3 bases, the J end lost 1 base, and 10 bases lay between the germline ends. This CDR3 contains 14 residues. This CDR3 reads CSVELLGSGNTIYF. The CDR3 DNA reads as TGCAGCGTTGAGTTGTTAGGATCTGGAAACACCATATATTTT.

The chain combines TRBV12-3 or TRBV12-4 with TRBJ2-1; TRBD2 aligns across 9 bases. V was pared by 5 bases and J by 6 bases, with 8 bases of the junction left unmatched. This CDR3 contains 15 residues. The chain's CDR3 is CASSASGTSSNEQFF. CDR3 coding DNA: TGTGCCAGCAGTGCATCCGGGACTAGCTCCAATGAGCAGTTCTTC.

This rearrangement joins TRBV7-9 to TRBJ2-7, with D unclear. The CDR3 length is 12 residues. V was pared by 1 base and J by 5 bases, with 6 bases between. Germline V gives CDR1 SEHNR, CDR2 FQNEAQ (reference sequence). CDR3 loop: CASSLERDEQYF. The CDR3 DNA follows: TGTGCCAGCAGCTTAGAACGGGACGAGCAGTACTTC.

The gene calls are TRBV24-1 and TRBJ1-5, with D perhaps matching TRBD1 (5 bases). Trimming removed 12 bases at V and 0 bases at J, with 14 bases between. The V gene's germline CDR1 is KGHDR and CDR2 SFDVKD. The CDR3 contains 14 residues. As DNA, the CDR3 is TGTGCCCCAATATGGGACCCTAGCAATCAGCCCCAGCATTTT. Protein: CAPIWDPSNQPQHF.

This clonotype was counted only a few times. The chain is built from TRBV29-1 and TRBJ2-2, with 8 bases fitting TRBD1. This CDR3 contains 18 residues. Germline values: CDR1 SQVTM, CDR2 ANQGSEA. Trimming at V came to 4 bases and at J to 1 base, leaving 14 bases not matched to a gene. The CDR3 loop is CSVAGGGKGFLNTGELFF. The CDR3 nucleotides are TGCAGCGTTGCAGGGGGCGGGAAGGGTTTTCTGAACACCGGGGAGCTGTTTTTT.

This clonotype was observed a few times. The gene calls are TRBV6-2 or TRBV6-3 and TRBJ1-2; 9 bases match TRBD1. Germline CDR1 is MNHEY and CDR2 is SVGEGT. The CDR3 runs to 14 residues. The J segment lost 3 bases and the V segment lost 6 bases, leaving 5 bases of the junction unmatched. The CDR3 DNA sequence: TGTGCCAGCAGCGGACAGGGGCGAGACTATGGCTACACCTTC. Protein sequence: CASSGQGRDYGYTF.

V is TRBV20-1 and J is TRBJ2-7; 9 bases align to TRBD2. Germline CDR1 and CDR2: DFQATT and SNEGSKA (reference sequence). V gave up 2 bases and J gave up 2 bases; unmatched junction bases: 4. The CDR3 has 14 residues. The CDR3 nucleotides read TGCAGTGCTAGACCGTCTAGCGGGGCCTACGAGCAGTACTTC. This translates into CSARPSSGAYEQYF.

The chain couples TRBV12-3 or TRBV12-4 to TRBJ1-1, with 7 nucleotides matching TRBD1. The CDR3 loop spans 16 amino acids. Unmatched junction bases numbered 11, after V lost 7 bases and J lost 0 bases. The CDR3, as DNA: TGTGCCAGCACCAAGGACAGGATCGAGATGAACACTGAAGCTTTCTTT. Protein: CASTKDRIEMNTEAFF.

This clonotype has only a few counts. The CDR3 DNA follows: TGTGCCAGCAGTCAGCTAGCGGGGTTCTACAATGAGCAGTTCTTC. It is translated as CASSQLAGFYNEQFF. The V gene is TRBV6-1, the J gene TRBJ2-1, with 9 nucleotides matching TRBD2. V lost 5 bases, J lost 3 bases, and 5 bases stayed unmatched. This CDR3 is 15 amino acids long. Germline values: CDR1 MNHNS, CDR2 SASEGT.

This clonotype was counted a few times. The chain carries TRBV4-3 and TRBJ2-5; TRBD1 matches 8 bases. This CDR3 spans 16 amino acids. Unmatched junction bases numbered 8, after V lost 0 bases and J lost 5 bases. The germline V gene has CDR1 LGHNA and CDR2 YSLEER. The CDR3 sequence is CASSQDAGGTPETQYF. The CDR3 DNA reads TGCGCCAGCAGCCAAGATGCAGGGGGCACCCCCGAGACCCAGTACTTC.

In its sample, this clonotype was seen a few times. The rearrangement links TRBV7-9 to TRBJ2-2; possibly TRBD1 or TRBD2 for D (5 bases each). The CDR3 covers 15 residues. The germline CDR1 and CDR2 sequences are SEHNR and FQNEAQ (reference sequence). V was cut by 5 bases and J by 7 bases, with 17 bases left in between. CDR3 residues: CASSQGTAFSGELFF. DNA for the CDR3: TGTGCCAGCAGCCAAGGGACGGCATTTAGCGGGGAGCTGTTTTTT. The full variable domain, rest sourced from reference TRBV7-9 and TRBJ2-2, is DTGVSQNPRHKITKRGQNVTFRCDPISEHNRLYWYRQTLGQGPEFLTYFQNEAQLEKSRLLSDRFSAERPKGSFSTLEIQRTEQGDSAMYLCASSQGTAFSGELFFGEGSRLTVL.

This clonotype was found many times. J is TRBJ2-1 and V is TRBV4-1, with 8 bases lining up with TRBD2. CDR1 and CDR2 from the germline V gene are MGHRA and YSYEKL. The V gene end was trimmed by 0 bases and the J gene end by 4 bases; junction bases not matched to a gene: 11. The CDR3 is 18 amino acids. This chain's CDR3 is CASSQDPRVAGGYNEQFF. The CDR3 DNA reads as TGCGCCAGCAGCCAAGACCCTCGGGTGGCGGGAGGATACAATGAGCAGTTCTTC.

The rearrangement uses TRBV7-3 and TRBJ2-3; D not certain. This CDR3 has 13 residues. Germline V lookup: CDR1 SGHTA, CDR2 FQGTGA. Trimming stripped 0 bases from V and 4 bases from J, with 5 bases between. The CDR3 here is CASSLTGPDTQYF. In nucleotides, the CDR3 is TGTGCCAGCAGCTTAACAGGGCCAGATACGCAGTATTTT. Full variable domain (remainder filled in from reference TRBV7-3 and TRBJ2-3): GAGVSQTPSNKVTEKGKYVELRCDPISGHTALYWYRQSLGQGPEFLIYFQGTGAADDSGLPNDRFFAVRPEGSVSTLKIQRTERGDSAVYLCASSLTGPDTQYFGPGTRLTVL.

A few counts support this clonotype. The chain employs TRBV7-2 and TRBJ1-1; possibly TRBD1 for D (5 bases). Germline-derived CDR1 and CDR2 are SGHTA and FQGNSA. CDR3 length: 13 residues. Trimming took 7 bases from V and 1 from J, leaving 10 bases between them. The CDR3 sequence is CASNWGTNTEAFF. As DNA, the CDR3 is TGTGCCAGCAACTGGGGGACGAACACTGAAGCTTTCTTT.

The chain carries TRBV7-9 and TRBJ2-2; TRBD1 or TRBD2 may be the D gene (5 bases each). Deletions cut 10 bases from V and 9 bases from J, with 18 bases between. This CDR3 region has 13 residues. Germline V CDR1 and CDR2: SEHNR, FQNEAQ (reference sequence). CDR3 loop: CATGAHDPRELFF. CDR3 sequence (DNA): TGTGCCACCGGGGCGCACGACCCGCGGGAGCTGTTTTTT.

Many counts were recorded for this clonotype. This rearrangement joins TRBV12-3 or TRBV12-4 to TRBJ2-7; D remains ambiguous. The CDR3 is 11 residues long. V lost 3 bases to trimming and J lost 6 bases, with 6 bases between them. CDR3 coding DNA: TGTGCCAGCAGTTTTGGCCTCGAGCAGTACTTC. Translation gives CASSFGLEQYF.

This clonotype came up a few times. The chain links TRBV3-1 to TRBJ2-3; 9 bases map to TRBD1. The CDR3 contains 13 residues. Germline V lookup: CDR1 LGHDT, CDR2 YNNKEL (reference sequence). After removal of 6 bases from V and 5 bases from J, the junction contained 3 bases not matched to a gene. The CDR3 spells CASRLTGGDTQYF. CDR3 coding DNA: TGTGCCAGCAGGTTGACAGGGGGAGATACGCAGTATTTT.

This sequence joins TRBV9 and TRBJ2-1, with unresolved D. Germline CDR1 and CDR2: SGDLS and YYNGEE. The V and J ends lost 4 bases and 8 bases respectively, with 10 bases between them. This CDR3 comprises 12 residues. CDR3 DNA sequence: TGTGCCAGCAGCCCTGGGTTAGATGAGCAGTTCTTC. This codes for CASSPGLDEQFF.

V and J are TRBV9 and TRBJ2-5; D is perhaps TRBD1 or TRBD2 (5 bases each). The CDR3 has 14 residues. V was pared by 4 bases and J by 5 bases, with 15 bases between. Germline CDR1 is SGDLS and CDR2 is YYNGEE. CDR3 sequence reads: CASSSFGAVETQYF. The CDR3 region has the DNA TGTGCCAGCAGCTCTTTCGGGGCGGTGGAGACCCAGTACTTC.